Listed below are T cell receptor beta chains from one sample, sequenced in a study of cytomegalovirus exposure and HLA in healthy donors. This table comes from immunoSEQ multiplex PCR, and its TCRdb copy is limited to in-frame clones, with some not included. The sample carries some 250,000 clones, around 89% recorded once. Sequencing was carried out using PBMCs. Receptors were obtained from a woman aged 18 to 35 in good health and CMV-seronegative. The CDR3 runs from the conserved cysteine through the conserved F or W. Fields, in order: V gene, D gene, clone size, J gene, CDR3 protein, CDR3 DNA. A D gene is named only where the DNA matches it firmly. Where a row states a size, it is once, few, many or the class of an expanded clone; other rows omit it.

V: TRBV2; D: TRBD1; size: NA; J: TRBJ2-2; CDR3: CASRTDRENTGELFF; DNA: TGTGCCAGCAGAACGGACAGGGAGAACACCGGGGAGCTGTTTTTT
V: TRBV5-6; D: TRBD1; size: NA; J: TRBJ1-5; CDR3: CASSLQGQILSWGQPQHF; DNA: TGTGCCAGCAGCTTGCAGGGACAGATTTTATCATGGGGACAGCCCCAGCATTTT
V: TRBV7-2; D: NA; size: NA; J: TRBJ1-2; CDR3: CASSLSRRYYGYTF; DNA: TGTGCCAGCAGCTTATCGCGGCGGTACTATGGCTACACCTTC
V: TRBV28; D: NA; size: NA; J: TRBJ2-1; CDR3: CASSLSEPNEQFF; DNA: TGTGCCAGCAGTTTGTCTGAGCCGAATGAGCAGTTCTTC
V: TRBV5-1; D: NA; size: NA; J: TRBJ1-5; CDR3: CASSLGEHNQPQHF; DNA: TGCGCCAGCAGCTTAGGAGAACACAATCAGCCCCAGCATTTT
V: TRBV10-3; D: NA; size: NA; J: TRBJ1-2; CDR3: CAISGADYGYTF; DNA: TGTGCCATCAGTGGGGCAGACTATGGCTACACCTTC
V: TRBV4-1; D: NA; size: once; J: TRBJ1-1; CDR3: CASTPRRGGFTEAFF; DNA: TGCGCCAGCACCCCTCGACGGGGGGGATTTACTGAAGCTTTCTTT
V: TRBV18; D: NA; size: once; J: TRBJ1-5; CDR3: CASSPFIGGGSEPQHF; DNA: TGTGCCAGCTCACCTTTTATCGGGGGAGGTAGTGAGCCCCAGCATTTT
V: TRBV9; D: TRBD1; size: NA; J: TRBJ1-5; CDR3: CASSVGQGFNQPQHF; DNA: TGTGCCAGCAGCGTAGGACAGGGTTTCAATCAGCCCCAGCATTTT
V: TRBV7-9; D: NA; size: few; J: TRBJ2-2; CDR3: CASSLAFRVAGELFF; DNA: TGTGCCAGCAGCTTAGCTTTCCGGGTCGCTGGGGAGCTGTTTTTT
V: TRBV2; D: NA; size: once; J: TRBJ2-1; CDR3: CASRYDRPTYNEQFF; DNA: TGTGCCAGCAGGTATGACAGGCCAACCTACAATGAGCAGTTCTTC
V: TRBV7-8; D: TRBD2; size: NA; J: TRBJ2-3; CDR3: CASSLRTSGTSTDTQYF; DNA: TGTGCCAGCAGCCTCAGGACTAGTGGGACTAGCACAGATACGCAGTATTTT
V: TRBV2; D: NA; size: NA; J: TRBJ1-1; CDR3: CASQTGVYGTEAFF; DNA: TGTGCCAGCCAGACCGGGGTATACGGCACTGAAGCTTTCTTT
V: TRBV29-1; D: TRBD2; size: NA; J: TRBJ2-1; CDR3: CSVEGGMAYNEQFF; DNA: TGCAGCGTTGAGGGAGGGATGGCCTACAATGAGCAGTTCTTC
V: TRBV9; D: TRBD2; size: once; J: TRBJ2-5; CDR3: CASSASGGRETQYF; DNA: TGTGCCAGCAGCGCTAGCGGGGGGAGGGAGACCCAGTACTTC
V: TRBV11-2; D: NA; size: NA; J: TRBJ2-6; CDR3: CASSSWTDISGANVLTF; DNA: TGTGCCAGCAGCTCCTGGACAGACATCTCTGGGGCCAACGTCCTGACTTTC
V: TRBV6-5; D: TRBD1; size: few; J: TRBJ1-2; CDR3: CASSSRQGWEVGYTF; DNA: TGTGCCAGCAGTTCCCGACAGGGATGGGAGGTCGGCTACACCTTC
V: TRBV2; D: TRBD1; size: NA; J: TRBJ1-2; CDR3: CASRTGWENYGYTF; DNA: TGTGCCAGCAGGACAGGGTGGGAAAACTATGGCTACACCTTC
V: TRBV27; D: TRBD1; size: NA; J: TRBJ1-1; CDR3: CASSLNRGGEAFF; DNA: TGTGCCAGCAGTTTAAACAGGGGAGGTGAAGCTTTCTTT
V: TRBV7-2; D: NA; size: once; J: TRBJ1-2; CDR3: CASSRYRLDGYTF; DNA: TGTGCCAGCAGCAGATACAGGCTGGATGGCTACACCTTC
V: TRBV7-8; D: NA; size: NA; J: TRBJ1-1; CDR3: CASSLKVGGANTEAFF; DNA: TGTGCCAGCAGCTTAAAGGTCGGAGGGGCCAACACTGAAGCTTTCTTT
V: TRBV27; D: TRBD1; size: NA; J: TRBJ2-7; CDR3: CASRQTGSNEQYF; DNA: TGTGCCAGCAGGCAGACAGGGAGTAACGAGCAGTACTTC
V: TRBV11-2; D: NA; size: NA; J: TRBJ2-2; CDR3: CASSLTGSNTGELFF; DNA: TGTGCCAGCAGCTTAACAGGATCGAACACCGGGGAGCTGTTTTTT
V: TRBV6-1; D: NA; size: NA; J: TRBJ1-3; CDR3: CASNPDNSGNTIYF; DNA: TGTGCCAGCAACCCCGACAACTCTGGAAACACCATATATTTT
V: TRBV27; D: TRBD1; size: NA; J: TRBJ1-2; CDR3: CASSRGQFYGYTF; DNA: TGTGCCAGCAGTAGGGGACAGTTCTATGGCTACACCTTC
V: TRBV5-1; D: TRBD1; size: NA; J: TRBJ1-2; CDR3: CASSSQGAPNYGYTF; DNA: TGCGCCAGCAGCTCACAGGGGGCGCCGAACTATGGCTACACCTTC
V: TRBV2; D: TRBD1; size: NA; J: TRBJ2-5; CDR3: CASTLQGISGETQYF; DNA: TGTGCCAGCACTCTACAGGGGATAAGTGGAGAGACCCAGTACTTC
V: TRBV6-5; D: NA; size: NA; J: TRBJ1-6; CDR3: CASRRELTYNSPLHF; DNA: TGTGCCAGCAGGAGAGAATTGACCTATAATTCACCCCTCCACTTT
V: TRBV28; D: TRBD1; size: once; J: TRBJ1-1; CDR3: CASSLPGQRQAFF; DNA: TGTGCCAGCAGTTTACCGGGACAGCGTCAAGCTTTCTTT
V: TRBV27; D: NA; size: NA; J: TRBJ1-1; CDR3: CASSLSLMNTEAFF; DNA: TGTGCCAGCAGTCTATCCCTTATGAACACTGAAGCTTTCTTT
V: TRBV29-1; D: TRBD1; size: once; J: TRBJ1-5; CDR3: CSARQGGDQPQHF; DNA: TGCAGCGCCAGACAGGGGGGCGATCAGCCCCAGCATTTT
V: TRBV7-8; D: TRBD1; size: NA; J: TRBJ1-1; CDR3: CASSLSQGDRGTEAFF; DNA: TGTGCCAGCAGCCTCTCACAGGGGGACCGGGGCACTGAAGCTTTCTTT
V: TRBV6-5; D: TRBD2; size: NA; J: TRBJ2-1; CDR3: CASRPGTSGGYEQFF; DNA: TGTGCCAGCAGACCTGGGACTAGCGGGGGTTATGAGCAGTTCTTC
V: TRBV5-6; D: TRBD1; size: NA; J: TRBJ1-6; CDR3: CASSSTGRGDSPLHF; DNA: TGTGCCAGCAGCTCGACAGGGAGAGGGGATTCACCCCTCCACTTT
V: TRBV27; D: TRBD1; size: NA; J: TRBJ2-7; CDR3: CASGFVGGGEQYF; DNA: TGTGCCAGTGGTTTTGTAGGGGGCGGTGAGCAGTACTTC
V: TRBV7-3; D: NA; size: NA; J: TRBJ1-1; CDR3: CASSLGTSNTEAFF; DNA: TGTGCCAGCAGCTTAGGGACATCGAACACTGAAGCTTTCTTT
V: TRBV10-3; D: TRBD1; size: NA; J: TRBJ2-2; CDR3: CAIGTGPTGELFF; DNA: TGTGCCATCGGGACAGGGCCCACCGGGGAGCTGTTTTTT
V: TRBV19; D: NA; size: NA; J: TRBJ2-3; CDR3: CASSIWTTGTDTQYF; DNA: TGTGCCAGTAGTATATGGACTACTGGCACAGATACGCAGTATTTT
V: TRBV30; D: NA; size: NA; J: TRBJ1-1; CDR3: CAWSPSGTLYTEAFF; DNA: TGTGCCTGGAGCCCATCTGGGACACTTTACACTGAAGCTTTCTTT
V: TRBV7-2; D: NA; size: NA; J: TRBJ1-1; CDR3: CASSLGQRLMNTEAFF; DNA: TGTGCCAGCAGCTTAGGACAGCGACTGATGAACACTGAAGCTTTCTTT
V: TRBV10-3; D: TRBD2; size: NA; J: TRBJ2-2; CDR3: CAISVNSGGATGELFF; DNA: TGTGCCATCAGTGTTAATAGCGGGGGGGCCACCGGGGAGCTGTTTTTT
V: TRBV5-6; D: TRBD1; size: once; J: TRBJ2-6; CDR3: CASSFVGQGGPGANVLTF; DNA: TGTGCCAGCAGCTTCGTAGGACAGGGGGGACCTGGGGCCAACGTCCTGACTTTC
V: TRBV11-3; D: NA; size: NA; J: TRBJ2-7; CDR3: CASSLNPRYEQYF; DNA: TGTGCCAGCAGCTTAAACCCGCGGTACGAGCAGTACTTC
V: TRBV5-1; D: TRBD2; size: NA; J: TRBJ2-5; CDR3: CASSPLAGNQETQYF; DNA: TGCGCCAGCAGCCCTCTAGCGGGGAACCAAGAGACCCAGTACTTC
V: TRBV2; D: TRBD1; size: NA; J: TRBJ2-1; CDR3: CASSGGQSYNEQFF; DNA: TGTGCCAGCAGTGGGGGACAGTCCTACAATGAGCAGTTCTTC
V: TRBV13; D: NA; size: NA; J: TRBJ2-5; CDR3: CASSLAGKAQETQYF; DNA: TGTGCCAGCAGCTTAGCGGGGAAAGCCCAAGAGACCCAGTACTTC
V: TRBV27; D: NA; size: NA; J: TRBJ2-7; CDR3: CASSLSGQPYEQYF; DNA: TGTGCCAGCAGTTTATCTGGGCAACCCTACGAGCAGTACTTC